This is a list of T cell receptor beta chains from one sample in a study of T-cell reconstitution after alpha-beta-depleted transplantation in children. MiXCR was run by TCRdb on the PCR reads, yielding one entry per CDR3 protein. Here the sample spans about 400,000 distinct CDR3 sequences, 15% to 20% being singletons. Sample: PBMCs, mostly from graft donor cells, taken 360 days after TCRalphabeta/CD19-depleted stem cell transplant. All receptors derive from a boy younger than two who had a stem cell transplant for Wiskott-Aldrich syndrome, so the T cells may come from the graft donor. CDR3s include the opening cysteine and the closing phenylalanine or tryptophan. A D gene is named only where the DNA matches it firmly. Clone sizes are given selectively: once, few, many, or a class where the clone is expanded.

d_call	v_call	j_call	clone_size	cdr3_nt	cdr3_aa
NA	TRBV18	TRBJ2-7	few	TGTGCCAGCTCACCCCCCCTCTCCTACGAGCAGTACTTC	CASSPPLSYEQYF
TRBD2	TRBV12-3/TRBV12-4	TRBJ2-5	NA	TGTGCCAGCAGTCCTCGGCTAGCGGGAGTGGAGACCCAGTACTTC	CASSPRLAGVETQYF
NA	TRBV7-2	TRBJ2-5	NA	TGTGCCAGCAACAGGACCCCAATGGAGACCCAGTACTTC	CASNRTPMETQYF
TRBD2	TRBV6-1	TRBJ2-7	NA	TGTGCCAGCAGTGGGACTAGCGGGATTAGGGGGGAGCAGTACTTC	CASSGTSGIRGEQYF
NA	TRBV12-3/TRBV12-4	TRBJ1-3	few	TGTGCCAGCAGCCCTCAAAGTGCAGGCTCTGGAAACACCATATATTTT	CASSPQSAGSGNTIYF
NA	TRBV5-1	TRBJ2-4	few	TGCGCCAGCAGAGAATGGCCACCTTGGGGCAAAAACATTCAGTACTTC	CASREWPPWGKNIQYF
TRBD2	TRBV29-1	TRBJ2-2	NA	TGCAGCGTTACCTTAGGGACTAGCGGGAGCCGAAACACCGGGGAGCTGTTTTTT	CSVTLGTSGSRNTGELFF
TRBD1	TRBV5-1	TRBJ1-2	NA	TGCGCCAGCAGGACAGGGGGCGTTGGCTACACCTTC	CASRTGGVGYTF
NA	TRBV5-6	TRBJ1-1	many	TGTGCCAGCAGCTTAGGGGACACTGAAGCTTTCTTT	CASSLGDTEAFF
NA	TRBV9	TRBJ2-2	NA	TGTGCCAGCAGCGCCAACGTAAACACCGGGGAGCTGTTTTTT	CASSANVNTGELFF
TRBD1	TRBV29-1	TRBJ2-7	few	TGCAGCGCTACCACAGGGGTGGACGAGCAGTACTTC	CSATTGVDEQYF
NA	TRBV28	TRBJ1-2	NA	TGTGCCAGCAGTTTATGGACGACAGTTAACTATGGCTACACCTTC	CASSLWTTVNYGYTF
NA	TRBV12-3/TRBV12-4	TRBJ2-7	NA	TGTGCCAGCAGTTTAGTTCTGGGTTACGAGCAGTACTTC	CASSLVLGYEQYF
TRBD1	TRBV7-9	TRBJ2-7	NA	TGTGCCAGCAGCTTAACGGACAGGGCCGAGCAGTACTTC	CASSLTDRAEQYF
TRBD1	TRBV5-1	TRBJ2-3	many	TGCGCCAGCAGCTTGGAGGGGGCCTATCCTACAGATACGCAGTATTTT	CASSLEGAYPTDTQYF
NA	TRBV5-1	TRBJ1-2	NA	TGCGCCAGCAGCCCCGTCCTGGCTAACTATGGCTACACCTTC	CASSPVLANYGYTF
TRBD1	TRBV29-1	TRBJ1-1	NA	TGCAGCGCCGCGGACAGGGAGTTGTCTGAAGCTTTCTTT	CSAADRELSEAFF
TRBD1	TRBV19	TRBJ2-7	NA	TGTGCCAGTAATCCAAGGGACAGGTTCCACGAGCAGTACTTC	CASNPRDRFHEQYF
NA	TRBV25-1	TRBJ2-5	few	TGTGCCACCAGATGCGGCAGGGAGTGTGGAGACGGCGAGACCCAGTACTTC	CATRCGRECGDGETQYF
NA	TRBV5-1	TRBJ2-5	NA	TGCGCCAGCAGCTTGTGGCCCCTACAAGAGACCCAGTACTTC	CASSLWPLQETQYF
TRBD2	TRBV9	TRBJ2-2	few	TGTGCCAGCAGCGTAGGTCTAGCGGCTACCGGGGAGCTGTTTTTT	CASSVGLAATGELFF
NA	TRBV4-3	TRBJ2-5	NA	TGCGCCAGCAGCCAAGATGCCATTCCCTTCGGGTACCAAGAGACCCAGTACTTC	CASSQDAIPFGYQETQYF
NA	TRBV29-1	TRBJ1-2	many	TGCAGCGTTGCGACACCAGGTTATGGCTACACCTTC	CSVATPGYGYTF
TRBD1	TRBV11-2	TRBJ1-2	NA	TGTGCCAGCAGCCCCCTGAGGGGGCGCAACTATGGCTACACCTTC	CASSPLRGRNYGYTF
TRBD2	TRBV18	TRBJ2-5	NA	TGTGCCAGCTCACCAAGGACTAGGTTTCAAGAGACCCAGTACTTC	CASSPRTRFQETQYF
TRBD2	TRBV11-2	TRBJ2-7	few	TGTGCCAGCAGCTTAGTGGGGCCTTGGGGCGGGGGACCCTCCTACGAGCAGTACTTC	CASSLVGPWGGGPSYEQYF
TRBD2	TRBV20-1	TRBJ2-1	few	TGCAGTGCTGACCTCGGGAGGGGGGCGGCGTTAACTAGCGGGTTAGGGGGCAATGAGCAGTTCTTC	CSADLGRGAALTSGLGGNEQFF
TRBD2	TRBV4-3	TRBJ2-1	few	TGCGCCAGCAGCCAAGCGTCCAGCGGGAGATGGAATGAGCAGTTCTTC	CASSQASSGRWNEQFF
NA	TRBV20-1	TRBJ2-7	NA	TGCAGTGCTAGCCCCCCGGGACGGGGAATCGGGCAGTACTTC	CSASPPGRGIGQYF
TRBD2	TRBV4-1	TRBJ2-7	NA	TGCGCCAGCAGCCAACTCAGCGGGGGAGACCCCTACGAGCAGTACTTC	CASSQLSGGDPYEQYF
NA	TRBV5-1	TRBJ2-1	few	TGCGCCAGCACCCTCCCTTTGGGGGTAGGGGATGAGCAGTTCTTC	CASTLPLGVGDEQFF